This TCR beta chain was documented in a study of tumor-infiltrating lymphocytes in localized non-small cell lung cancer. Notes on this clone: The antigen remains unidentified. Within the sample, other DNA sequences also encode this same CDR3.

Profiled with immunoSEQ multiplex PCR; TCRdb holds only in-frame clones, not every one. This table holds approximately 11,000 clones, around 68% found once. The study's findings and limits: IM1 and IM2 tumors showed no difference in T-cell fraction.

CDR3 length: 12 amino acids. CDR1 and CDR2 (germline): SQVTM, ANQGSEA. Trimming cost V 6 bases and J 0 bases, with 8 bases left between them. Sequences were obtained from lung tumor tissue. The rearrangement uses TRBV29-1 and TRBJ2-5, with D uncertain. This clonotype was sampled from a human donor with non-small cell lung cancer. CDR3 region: CSVRTDQETQYF. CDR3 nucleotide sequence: TGCAGCGTCCGGACGGACCAAGAGACCCAGTACTTC.